These 19 T cell receptor beta chains were all obtained from the same sample, sequenced in a study of liver allograft versus peripheral blood T cells. Study in general: Transplanted livers and recipients' peripheral blood had their T cell receptor repertoires compared.

One entry per CDR3 protein, called by TCRdb with MiXCR from the reads. In the table there are fewer than 15,000 distinct CDR3 sequences, approximately 17% of which are singletons. The receptor set was obtained from a human patient who had a liver transplant. Some T cells may be the graft donor's.

V is TRBV7-2 and J is TRBJ2-7; possible D gene TRBD2, 5 bases. The V gene lost 5 bases and the J gene lost 3 bases, with 14 bases spanning the gap. Germline values: CDR1 SGHTA, CDR2 FQGNSA. The CDR3 sequence is 14 residues long. The DNA of the CDR3 is TGTGCCAGCAGCCCTACTAGAGCCCTCTACGAGCAGTACTTC. Protein product: CASSPTRALYEQYF.

The sample holds many counts of this clonotype. This chain joins TRBV13 and TRBJ1-2; D remains ambiguous. The germline V gene encodes CDR1 PRHDT and CDR2 FYEKMQ (reference sequence). CDR3 size: 12 residues. V was pared by 5 bases and J by 3 bases, with 7 bases between. CDR3 loop: CASSGRDYGYTF. In DNA, the CDR3 is TGTGCCAGCAGCGGGCGGGACTATGGCTACACCTTC.

This clonotype appeared a few times. The rearrangement joins TRBV18 to TRBJ1-3; the D is unclear. Per the germline V gene, CDR1 is KGHSH and CDR2 is LQKENI. The CDR3 contains 13 residues. Trimming pared 3 bases from V and 4 bases from J, leaving 7 bases between. The CDR3 spells CASSPSPGNTIYF. CDR3 DNA sequence: TGTGCCAGCTCACCGAGTCCGGGAAACACCATATATTTT.

This clonotype is medium-sized in the sample. The J gene is TRBJ1-1, the V gene TRBV18; possibly TRBD1 for D (5 bases). CDR1 KGHSH and CDR2 LQKENI come from the germline V gene. The CDR3 is 15 amino acids. V lost 3 bases and J lost 0, with 11 bases in between. The CDR3: CASSPGEGLNTEAFF. CDR3 coding DNA: TGTGCCAGCTCACCTGGGGAGGGACTGAACACTGAAGCTTTCTTT.

This rearrangement joins TRBV5-4 to TRBJ2-7; 9 nucleotides align to TRBD1. V lost 2 bases to trimming and J lost 7 bases; unmatched junction nucleotides: 10. Germline V gives CDR1 SGHNT, CDR2 YYREEE (reference sequence). The CDR3 spans 15 residues. CDR3 DNA sequence: TGTGCCAGCAGCTTCTGGACAGGGGTTCGCTTAGAGCAGTACTTC. It encodes CASSFWTGVRLEQYF.

The chain employs TRBV10-3 and TRBJ1-5, with D tentatively TRBD1 (5 bases). The CDR3 has 15 residues. Germline V gene lookup returns CDR1 ENHRY and CDR2 SYGVKD. V was clipped by 11 bases and J by 1 base, with 18 bases between them. CDR3 nucleotides: TGTGCCTCAGGCACCGGGGCGGTAAGCAATCAGCCCCAGCATTTT. Protein sequence: CASGTGAVSNQPQHF.

This clonotype was counted between two and nine times. In DNA form, the CDR3 reads TGTGCCAGCAGCTTAGTAGCGGGGGGGCGAGAGACCCAGTACTTC. It yields the protein CASSLVAGGRETQYF. The V and J genes are TRBV5-6 and TRBJ2-5; 11 bases align to TRBD2. Trimming removed 2 bases from V and 4 bases from J; junction bases left unmatched: 4. The CDR3 length is 15 residues. Germline V gives CDR1 SGHDT, CDR2 YYEEEE.

The chain has TRBV27 and TRBJ1-2; TRBD1 agrees at 9 bases. V shed 0 bases, J shed 5 bases, and the junction held 4 bases outside the gene matches. The CDR3 is 15 residues long. Germline-derived CDR1 and CDR2 are MNHEY and SMNVEV (reference sequence). The CDR3 protein is CASSLSGTGRYGYTF. For the CDR3, the DNA is TGTGCCAGCAGTTTATCCGGGACAGGGAGGTATGGCTACACCTTC.

This clonotype qualifies as medium-sized. DNA of the CDR3: TGTGCCAGCCGTCCTGGGGGTGGGAGTAGAACTGAAGCTTTCTTT. Amino acid sequence: CASRPGGGSRTEAFF. This chain joins TRBV6-6 and TRBJ1-1, with D maybe TRBD1 (5 bases). The V and J ends lost 8 bases and 5 bases respectively, with 21 bases between them. This CDR3 is 15 amino acids long. From germline, CDR1 is MNHNY and CDR2 SVGAGI (reference sequence).

This clonotype was detected only a few times. The chain joins TRBV28 to TRBJ1-4; D not resolved. V lost 5 bases to trimming and J lost 4 bases, with 5 bases between them. The CDR3 is made up of 12 amino acids. Germline V gene sequence: CDR1 MDHEN, CDR2 SYDVKM. CDR3 residues: CASSPFNEKLFF. The CDR3 DNA is TGTGCCAGCAGTCCCTTTAATGAAAAACTGTTTTTT.

The chain employs TRBV7-2 and TRBJ1-1; possible D gene TRBD1, 5 bases. V dropped 5 bases and J dropped 0 bases, with 7 bases sitting between them. Germline-derived CDR1 and CDR2 are SGHTA and FQGNSA. The length of the CDR3 is 13 residues. Here the CDR3 reads CASSGHLNTEAFF. CDR3 bases: TGTGCCAGCAGCGGACATTTGAACACTGAAGCTTTCTTT.

This clonotype was detected a few times. A read error may account for a junction end that differs from germline. This rearrangement joins TRBV19 to TRBJ1-5, with D unresolved. The germline V gene encodes CDR1 LNHDA and CDR2 SQIVND (reference sequence). The CDR3 consists of 12 residues. This CDR3 reads CASSIGFRRPFF. CDR3 bases: TGTGCCAGTAGTATAGGGTTCCGCCGTCCTTTTTTT.

This clonotype ranks as medium-sized. J is TRBJ1-2 and V is TRBV24-1, with TRBD1 as a possible D gene (6 bases). Germline values: CDR1 KGHDR, CDR2 SFDVKD. CDR3 length: 16 residues. The ends were cut back, 2 bases at V and 4 bases at J, with 16 bases in the middle. The CDR3 reads CATSDSAVRGSYGYTF. The CDR3 DNA reads TGTGCCACCAGTGATTCGGCAGTCAGGGGTTCCTATGGCTACACCTTC.

This clonotype was picked up a small number of times. This chain uses TRBV5-5 with TRBJ1-1, with 7 positions matching TRBD1. Losses at the gene ends were 4 bases for V and 4 bases for J; bases not matched to a gene: 13. The CDR3 runs 16 residues. Germline-derived CDR1 and CDR2 are SGHKS and YYEKEE (reference sequence). As DNA, the CDR3 is TGTGCCAGCAGCCGCCGACAGGGCGCGCGGGGCACTGAAGCTTTCTTT. This sequence encodes CASSRRQGARGTEAFF.

The chain recombines TRBV20-1 with TRBJ2-1; a possible D gene is TRBD2 (5 bases). The ends were cut back, 5 bases at V and 7 bases at J, with 15 bases in the middle. Germline CDR1 is DFQATT and CDR2 is SNEGSKA (reference sequence). This CDR3 contains 13 residues. CDR3 nucleotide sequence: TGCAGTGCTCCCCTTGCGGGCGGGAATGAGCAGTTCTTC. Translating it yields CSAPLAGGNEQFF.

The chain couples TRBV29-1 to TRBJ2-7; 9 bases are shared with TRBD2. The CDR3 has 14 amino acids. The trim removed 4 bases at V and 2 bases at J, leaving 6 bases unmatched. Germline V gene data show CDR1 as SQVTM and CDR2 as ANQGSEA. The CDR3 bases are TGCAGCGTTGTATACCCTAGCGGGACCTACGAGCAGTACTTC. This translates into CSVVYPSGTYEQYF.

Within the sample, this clonotype is medium-sized (0.01 to 0.1%). For the CDR3, the DNA is TGTGCCAGCAGCTCTGGGTCCCAGGAGGGTTCACCCCTCCACTTT. It is translated as CASSSGSQEGSPLHF. J is TRBJ1-6 and V is TRBV7-2, with D unresolved. V lost 4 bases and J lost 9, with 16 bases in between. This CDR3 region has 15 residues. Germline-derived CDR1 and CDR2 are SGHTA and FQGNSA.

In DNA, the CDR3 is TGTGCCAGCAGCGTAGGCGGGGGCGGGGGGGCCCAAGAGACCCAGTACTTC. Its translation is CASSVGGGGGAQETQYF. The chain carries TRBV9 and TRBJ2-5; 9 bases match TRBD2. Germline assignment: CDR1 SGDLS and CDR2 YYNGEE. V lost 0 bases, J lost 1 base, and 7 bases stayed unmatched. The CDR3 runs 17 residues.

The sample holds a few counts of this clonotype. The genes are TRBV19 and TRBJ1-6; no firm D call. V lost 3 bases and J 12 bases, leaving 12 bases between the germline ends. The CDR3 covers 13 residues. The germline V gene encodes CDR1 LNHDA and CDR2 SQIVND (reference sequence). The CDR3, as DNA: TGTGCCAGTAGTATTCTTTTGGCCCGACCCCTCCACTTT. Translation: CASSILLARPLHF.